Below, 12 T cell receptor beta chains from the same sample are listed, as sequenced in a study of blood T cell repertoires in COVID-19. Sequencing was performed with immunoSEQ multiplex PCR; in TCRdb, only in-frame clones are kept and a portion is missing. This repertoire shows approximately 250,000 clones, about 87% found once; its top ten account for over 3.5%. What was sequenced was PBMCs or T cells enriched from blood (not recorded which). The receptor set was obtained from a woman aged 25 to 45 with acute COVID-19.

The genes are TRBV28 and TRBJ2-2; 9 bases are shared with TRBD2. The V segment lost 2 bases and the J segment 0 bases; nucleotides outside the gene matches: 7. Germline assignment: CDR1 MDHEN and CDR2 SYDVKM. The length of the CDR3 is 18 residues. The CDR3 DNA is TGTGCCAGCAGTTTACTAGCGGGACAGCTTACGAACACCGGGGAGCTGTTTTTT. Amino acid sequence: CASSLLAGQLTNTGELFF.

This sequence joins TRBV4-3 and TRBJ2-1; 7 positions agree with TRBD1. CDR3 size: 16 residues. Trimming took 0 bases from V and 2 from J; bases not matched to a gene: 4. Looked up from germline, CDR1 is LGHNA and CDR2 is YSLEER. The CDR3 protein is CASSQERQGAYNEQFF. CDR3 bases: TGCGCCAGCAGCCAAGAACGGCAGGGGGCCTACAATGAGCAGTTCTTC.

This sequence joins TRBV6-5 and TRBJ2-1, with D possibly matching TRBD2 (6 bases). Per the germline V gene, CDR1 is MNHEY and CDR2 is SVGAGI. The V end lost 0 bases, the J end lost 5 bases, and 14 bases lay between the germline ends. The CDR3 totals 16 residues. CDR3 in amino acids: CASSYSSPGLDNEQFF. DNA for the CDR3: TGTGCCAGCAGTTACTCTTCCCCGGGACTTGACAATGAGCAGTTCTTC.

The J gene is TRBJ2-5, the V gene TRBV6-5, with a weak D call TRBD1 (6 bases). The germline V gene has CDR1 MNHEY and CDR2 SVGAGI. This CDR3 is 14 amino acids long. V gave up 3 bases and J gave up 2 bases, with 10 bases separating them. CDR3 amino acids: CASSYLTGQETQYF. Here the CDR3 DNA reads TGTGCCAGCAGTTATTTGACAGGACAAGAGACCCAGTACTTC.

This chain uses TRBV5-6 with TRBJ2-7; D perhaps matches TRBD2 (6 bases). The length of the CDR3 is 12 residues. CDR1 SGHDT and CDR2 YYEEEE come from the germline V gene. Trimming pared 10 bases from V and 5 bases from J, leaving 16 bases between. The CDR3 DNA reads TGTGCCGCCCAAGGTCGGGAGAACGAGCAGTACTTC. Translation gives CAAQGRENEQYF.

This rearrangement joins TRBV6-2 or TRBV6-3 to TRBJ1-2; 7 bases line up with TRBD1. Per the germline V gene, CDR1 is MNHEY and CDR2 is SVGEGT. This CDR3 has 15 amino acids. J lost 0 bases, V lost 2 bases, and 3 bases had no gene match. This CDR3 is CASSYGTAANYGYTF. DNA of the CDR3: TGTGCCAGCAGTTACGGGACAGCAGCTAACTATGGCTACACCTTC.

This clone was picked up one time. The gene calls are TRBV5-5 and TRBJ2-1, with 7 bases fitting TRBD2. Losses at the gene ends were 4 bases for V and 9 bases for J; bases not matched to a gene: 7. Germline V lookup: CDR1 SGHKS, CDR2 YYEKEE (reference sequence). The CDR3 contains 13 residues. The CDR3 spells CASSRLSGGEQFF. CDR3 nucleotide sequence: TGTGCCAGCAGCCGTCTCTCGGGGGGTGAGCAGTTCTTC.

The chain has TRBV19 and TRBJ1-5, with D possibly TRBD1 on 6 matching bases. This CDR3 contains 17 residues. CDR1 is LNHDA and CDR2 is SQIVND in the germline V gene (reference sequence). The ends were cut back, 3 bases at V and 6 bases at J, with 21 bases in the middle. The DNA of the CDR3 is TGTGCCAGTAGTATTCCCCCAACAGGGCTCGGTGGTCAGCCCCAGCATTTT. Amino acid sequence: CASSIPPTGLGGQPQHF.

The chain joins TRBV5-4 to TRBJ2-2; TRBD2 aligns across 11 bases. J lost 7 bases, V lost 4 bases, and 3 bases had no gene match. The CDR3 loop spans 14 amino acids. CDR1 and CDR2 (germline): SGHNT, YYREEE (reference sequence). DNA for the CDR3: TGTGCCAGCAGCCCCGGGACTAGCGGCGGGGAGCTGTTTTTT. Encoded protein: CASSPGTSGGELFF.

The chain uses TRBV3-1 (or the pseudogene TRBV3-2) and TRBJ2-2; a possible D gene is TRBD1 (6 bases). The CDR3 is 18 amino acids. Germline CDR1 is LGHDT and CDR2 is YNNKEL (reference sequence). Trimming shortened V by 0 bases and J by 7 bases, and 21 bases separated the two germline ends. CDR3 residues: CASSQEPQGRVWDGELFF. CDR3 sequence (DNA): TGTGCCAGCAGCCAAGAGCCACAGGGTCGAGTTTGGGACGGGGAGCTGTTTTTT.

V is TRBV6-5 and J is TRBJ2-1, with 7 bases aligning to TRBD1. Germline loops: CDR1 MNHEY, CDR2 SVGAGI. Germline trimming cut 5 bases from V and 15 bases from J; bases unmatched to any gene: 10. The CDR3 extends over 12 amino acids. CDR3 coding DNA: TGTGCCAGCAGTAACCGGGACAGTATACCGTTCTTC. It is translated as CASSNRDSIPFF.

The rearrangement uses TRBV2 and TRBJ2-1; 13 bases match TRBD2. CDR1 SNHLY and CDR2 FYNNEI come from the germline V gene. The length of the CDR3 is 13 residues. The CDR3 sequence: CAILAGGYNEQFF. Written as DNA, the CDR3 is TGTGCAATACTAGCGGGAGGGTACAATGAGCAGTTCTTC.